Detailed here is one T cell receptor (beta chain). Its target is not known. These donors counted as nominally healthy when sampled, but unrecorded immune exposures were likely. These data originate in a study of cytomegalovirus exposure and HLA in healthy donors. Study-wide context: In an earlier analysis, around 120 million unique TCR beta sequences were found from approximately 190 million T cells.

The study, taken as a whole, reports: The authors listed 150 or so TCR beta chains as cytomegalovirus-associated. Among immune exposure information, only CMV serostatus was available.

The study ran its PCR with 60 Vbeta and 13 Jbeta primers. Sequencing was performed with immunoSEQ multiplex PCR; in TCRdb, only in-frame clones are kept and a portion is missing. Among tens of thousands of clones listed, around four fifths were seen once. The CDR3 runs 17 residues. J was trimmed by 0 bases and V by 11 bases; bases with no gene match: 12. Germline-derived CDR1 and CDR2 are LNHDA and SQIVND (reference sequence). Sequences were obtained from PBMCs. The chain links TRBV19 to TRBJ2-1; the match to TRBD2 covers 11 bases. This TCR came from a man aged 40-49 years in good health and CMV-seronegative. CDR3 in amino acids: CASRRVAGGSSYNEQFF. Here the CDR3 DNA reads TGTGCCTCACGGAGGGTAGCGGGAGGGAGCTCCTACAATGAGCAGTTCTTC.